Listed below are T cell receptor beta chains from one sample, sequenced in a study of T cell responses to AZD1222 COVID-19 vaccine. Sequenced by immunoSEQ multiplex PCR; TCRdb stores in-frame clones only, minus some. Here the sample spans approximately 70,000 clones, over 70% being singletons. The sequenced sample was peripheral blood, obtained 28 days after the second AZD1222 dose. The receptors originated from an adult who received the AZD1222 COVID-19 vaccine. Each CDR3 is given with its conserved first and last residue. D genes are given only for firm matches. The size entry is marked missing in some rows and otherwise reads once, few, many or a size class.

V gene,D gene,clone size,J gene,CDR3 protein,CDR3 DNA
TRBV9,NA,once,TRBJ2-1,CASSVVPHVSPGNEQFF,TGTGCCAGCAGCGTAGTTCCCCATGTGTCGCCAGGCAATGAGCAGTTCTTC
TRBV3-1/TRBV3-2,NA,once,TRBJ2-2,CASSQYGAGELFF,TGTGCCAGCAGCCAATATGGCGCGGGGGAGCTGTTTTTT
TRBV19,NA,few,TRBJ1-4,CASSTPGLTNEKLFF,TGTGCCAGTAGTACTCCGGGACTGACTAATGAAAAACTGTTTTTT
TRBV20-1,NA,NA,TRBJ1-2,CSARDGGGYTF,TGCAGTGCTAGAGACGGGGGAGGCTACACCTTC
TRBV6-1,NA,NA,TRBJ1-2,CASSERHGAGYTF,TGTGCCAGCAGTGAACGGCACGGCGCTGGCTACACCTTC
TRBV5-1,NA,NA,TRBJ2-5,CASSFSYGSETQYF,TGCGCCAGCAGCTTTTCTTACGGTTCTGAGACCCAGTACTTC
TRBV5-1,NA,NA,TRBJ1-4,CASSSAGTLNEKLFF,TGCGCCAGCAGTTCTGCCGGGACACTGAATGAAAAACTGTTTTTT
TRBV27,TRBD1,few,TRBJ1-4,CASSIQTGGKEKLFF,TGTGCCAGCAGTATCCAGACAGGGGGGAAGGAAAAACTGTTTTTT
TRBV7-9,NA,NA,TRBJ2-7,CASSLSRDLAYEQYF,TGTGCCAGCAGCTTGTCCAGGGACTTAGCCTACGAGCAGTACTTC
TRBV10-3,TRBD1,NA,TRBJ1-5,CAISLSGQGSQPQHF,TGTGCCATCAGTCTTTCGGGACAGGGATCTCAGCCCCAGCATTTT
TRBV19,NA,large,TRBJ1-1,CASSIVGAPEAFF,TGTGCCAGTAGTATTGTGGGGGCTCCTGAAGCTTTCTTT
TRBV30,NA,NA,TRBJ2-2,CAWNGAGELFF,TGTGCCTGGAACGGGGCCGGGGAGCTGTTTTTT
TRBV3-1/TRBV3-2,NA,few,TRBJ2-5,CASSPRETQYF,TGTGCCAGCAGCCCCCGAGAGACCCAGTACTTC
TRBV7-9,NA,once,TRBJ1-6,CASRLEVSPLHF,TGTGCCAGCAGACTGGAGGTATCACCCCTCCACTTT
TRBV29-1,NA,NA,TRBJ1-6,CSVRDSYNSPLHF,TGCAGCGTTCGCGACAGCTATAATTCACCCCTCCACTTT
TRBV6-1,NA,few,TRBJ1-3,CASSEGVYSGNTIYF,TGTGCCAGCAGTGAAGGTGTTTACTCTGGAAACACCATATATTTT
TRBV19,TRBD1,NA,TRBJ2-7,CASSARQGLSYEQYF,TGTGCCAGTAGTGCGAGACAGGGCCTCTCCTACGAGCAGTACTTC
TRBV6-1,NA,NA,TRBJ1-4,CASSEALYTTNEKLFF,TGTGCCAGCAGTGAAGCTCTTTATACAACTAATGAAAAACTGTTTTTT
TRBV4-3,NA,NA,TRBJ2-1,CASSEGTDSYNEQFF,TGCGCCAGCAGCGAAGGGACGGACAGCTACAATGAGCAGTTCTTC
TRBV5-4,TRBD2,NA,TRBJ2-7,CASSRTSAAYEQYF,TGTGCCAGCAGCCGGACTAGCGCGGCCTACGAGCAGTACTTC
TRBV7-2,NA,NA,TRBJ2-7,CASSLVGGTRYEQYF,TGTGCCAGCAGCTTAGTTGGGGGAACTCGGTACGAGCAGTACTTC
TRBV6-6,TRBD1,NA,TRBJ2-7,CATMDRASYEQYF,TGTGCCACCATGGACAGGGCGTCCTACGAGCAGTACTTC
TRBV5-4,TRBD1,NA,TRBJ1-1,CASRRTGGSEAFF,TGTGCCAGTAGACGGACAGGGGGCAGTGAAGCTTTCTTT
TRBV6-5,NA,NA,TRBJ1-1,CASRPPGGGKTEAFF,TGTGCCAGCAGACCACCCGGGGGGGGAAAGACTGAAGCTTTCTTT
TRBV29-1,NA,NA,TRBJ1-1,CSVGRGSGNTEAFF,TGCAGCGTAGGGAGGGGATCGGGCAACACTGAAGCTTTCTTT
TRBV19,NA,NA,TRBJ1-2,CASSIPRALGVTANYGYTF,TGTGCCAGTAGTATTCCCAGGGCCCTAGGCGTGACCGCTAACTATGGCTACACCTTC
TRBV18,NA,NA,TRBJ1-5,CASSPSSNQPQHF,TGTGCCAGCTCACCATCATCGAATCAGCCCCAGCATTTT
TRBV6-2/TRBV6-3,TRBD1,NA,TRBJ1-4,CASSYVPGTGHEKLFF,TGTGCCAGCAGTTACGTACCCGGGACAGGGCATGAAAAACTGTTTTTT
TRBV30,NA,NA,TRBJ1-2,CAWSRWERFNSYGYTF,TGTGCCTGGAGTAGATGGGAGAGATTCAATTCATATGGCTACACCTTC
TRBV28,TRBD1,NA,TRBJ1-2,CATKDRGSFLGYGYTF,TGTGCCACCAAAGACAGGGGGTCCTTCCTTGGCTATGGCTACACCTTC
TRBV5-1,TRBD2,NA,TRBJ2-3,CASSLYGPPKLAVSTDTQYF,TGCGCCAGCAGCTTGTACGGACCTCCCAAACTAGCGGTGAGCACAGATACGCAGTATTTT
TRBV7-9,TRBD2,NA,TRBJ2-7,CASSFWVGGRGNYEQYF,TGTGCCAGCAGCTTTTGGGTCGGGGGGAGGGGCAACTACGAGCAGTACTTC
TRBV11-3,NA,NA,TRBJ2-5,CASSLGGTGVGTQYF,TGTGCCAGCAGCTTAGGAGGGACCGGAGTTGGGACCCAGTACTTC
TRBV28,NA,few,TRBJ1-6,CASSLWGYNSPLHF,TGTGCCAGCAGTTTATGGGGTTATAATTCACCCCTCCACTTT
TRBV5-4,TRBD1,NA,TRBJ2-3,CASSFEGAVDTQYF,TGTGCCAGCAGCTTCGAGGGGGCGGTAGATACGCAGTATTTT
TRBV4-1,TRBD1,NA,TRBJ2-7,CASSQPGQGVYEQYF,TGCGCCAGCAGCCAACCGGGACAGGGGGTCTACGAGCAGTACTTC
TRBV6-1,TRBD2,few,TRBJ2-4,CASSAGLAGGQGNIQYF,TGTGCCAGCAGTGCAGGTCTAGCGGGGGGGCAGGGGAACATTCAGTACTTC
TRBV11-3,NA,NA,TRBJ2-3,CASSTGGPDTQYF,TGTGCCAGCAGCACCGGGGGGCCGGATACGCAGTATTTT
TRBV19,TRBD1,NA,TRBJ2-3,CASSATGTGLDTQYF,TGTGCCAGTAGTGCGACTGGGACAGGGTTAGATACGCAGTATTTT
TRBV19,NA,NA,TRBJ1-5,CASSIVPGADPSNQPQHF,TGTGCCAGTAGTATAGTCCCAGGCGCCGATCCAAGCAATCAGCCCCAGCATTTT
TRBV6-5,NA,few,TRBJ1-3,CASSYPGGGNTIYF,TGTGCCAGCAGTTACCCGGGAGGAGGAAACACCATATATTTT
TRBV18,TRBD2,NA,TRBJ2-1,CASSLTSGGRDNEQFF,TGTGCCAGCTCACTGACTAGCGGGGGGCGCGACAATGAGCAGTTCTTC
TRBV11-3,TRBD1,few,TRBJ1-2,CASSTLTGEPRGYTF,TGTGCCAGCAGCACATTGACAGGGGAACCGCGTGGCTACACCTTC
TRBV6-2/TRBV6-3,NA,NA,TRBJ2-7,CASSYSKPHEQYF,TGTGCCAGCAGTTACTCGAAGCCCCACGAGCAGTACTTC
TRBV6-6,NA,NA,TRBJ1-1,CASIKTGTPEAFF,TGTGCCAGCATCAAAACAGGGACCCCTGAAGCTTTCTTT
TRBV7-2,TRBD1,NA,TRBJ2-2,CASSLTGGSTGELFF,TGTGCCAGCAGCTTAACAGGGGGCTCGACCGGGGAGCTGTTTTTT
TRBV2,TRBD2,NA,TRBJ2-3,CASSQRTSGGTDTQYF,TGTGCCAGCAGTCAACGGACTAGCGGGGGCACAGATACGCAGTATTTT
TRBV10-3,NA,NA,TRBJ1-1,CAISDSDRMNTEAFF,TGTGCCATCAGTGACTCTGACAGGATGAACACTGAAGCTTTCTTT
TRBV4-3,NA,NA,TRBJ2-5,CASSQDQGGETQYF,TGCGCCAGCAGCCAAGACCAGGGAGGCGAGACCCAGTACTTC
TRBV10-3,NA,NA,TRBJ2-2,CAISRQGITGELFF,TGTGCCATCAGTAGGCAGGGCATCACCGGGGAGCTGTTTTTT